This T cell receptor (beta chain) was sequenced during a study of blood T cell repertoires in COVID-19. For the study at large: The United States, Italy and Spain supplied acute and convalescent COVID-19 samples. The cDNA or gDNA used as material had been derived from T cells, B-cell-depleted T cells, or PBMCs.

CDR1 MNHEY and CDR2 SMNVEV come from the germline V gene (reference sequence). CDR3 length equals 14 residues. J lost 3 bases, V lost 6 bases, and 7 bases had no gene match. Original processing methods: The authors estimated nucleated cell counts from reference gene primer amplification. Profiled with immunoSEQ multiplex PCR; TCRdb holds only in-frame clones, not every one. That table gives V, J and clone size, and the DNA gave D and trimming. The sample has 88,000 or so clones; about 85% are singletons. This TCR was sampled from a man between 60 and 75 years old with acute or convalescent COVID-19. Sequencing input: peripheral blood. The chain links TRBV27 to TRBJ2-7, with 8 bases fitting TRBD1. The CDR3 DNA follows: TGTGCCAGCAGGCCGGGACAGGTGAACTACGAGCAGTACTTC. Protein product: CASRPGQVNYEQYF.